The sequence of this TCR beta chain was determined in a study of shared clonotypes between healthy human individuals. J gave up 4 bases and V 2 bases, and 7 bases lay outside the gene matches. The CDR3 contains 16 residues. Germline values: CDR1 SGDLS, CDR2 YYNGEE. Concerning this clone itself: The antigen is not known.

Some clones are missing from TCRdb's copy, which holds only in-frame ones; the method was immunoSEQ multiplex PCR. The table has about a million clones, around 75% seen once. Study outcomes and limitations: Estimated richness values were generally larger in naive subsets than in memory subsets. Naive CD4 clonotype sharing across several donors was 4% to 5%.

V gene TRBV9 combines with J gene TRBJ2-3; 10 positions match TRBD2. Sequencing input: memory CD4+ T cells sorted from blood. Subset indicated: CD45RA-negative fraction. The sequence was collected from a man in his late teens or twenties in good health. The CDR3 nucleotides read TGTGCCAGCAGCGTTCTGGGTAGCGGGGGGCCAGATACGCAGTATTTT. This encodes CASSVLGSGGPDTQYF.